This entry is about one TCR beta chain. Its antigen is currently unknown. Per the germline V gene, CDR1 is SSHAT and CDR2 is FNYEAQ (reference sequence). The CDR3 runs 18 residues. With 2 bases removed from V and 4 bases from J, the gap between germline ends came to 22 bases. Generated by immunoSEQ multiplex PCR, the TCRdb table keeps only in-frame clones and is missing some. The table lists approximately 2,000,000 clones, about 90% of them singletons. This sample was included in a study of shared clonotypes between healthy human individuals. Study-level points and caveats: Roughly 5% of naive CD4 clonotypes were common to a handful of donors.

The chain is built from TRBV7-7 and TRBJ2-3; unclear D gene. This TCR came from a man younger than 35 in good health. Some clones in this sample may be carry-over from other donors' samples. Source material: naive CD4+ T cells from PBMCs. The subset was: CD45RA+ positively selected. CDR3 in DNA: TGTGCCAGCAGCTTATCTAAGGTCTCGTGGGGATCCCCAGATACGCAGTATTTT. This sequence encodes CASSLSKVSWGSPDTQYF.